This entry features one TCR beta chain sequence. What it binds is unknown. TCRdb keeps only in-frame clones here, not all; method: immunoSEQ multiplex PCR. The profile shows about 97,000 clones, roughly 91% of them singletons. This record belongs to a study of T cell responses to AZD1222 COVID-19 vaccine. Findings of the study overall: Donors in the cohort were predominantly white British and more often female, and clonal diversity was possibly underestimated. Only 5 or 6 individuals given AZD1222 were seropositive at baseline. Spike-specific TCR depth and breadth grew after two AZD1222 doses. The span of vaccine-associated CD4 TCRs extended across spike, with dominance at 160-218 and 743-854.

V was clipped by 0 bases and J by 7 bases; unmatched bases: 4. Looked up from germline, CDR1 is SGHRS and CDR2 is YFSETQ. The CDR3 spans 15 residues. The chain employs TRBV5-1 and TRBJ1-6; 7 nucleotides match TRBD1. This specimen consisted of peripheral blood, obtained on day 0 of AZD1222 vaccination. The TCR originated in an adult in good health. CDR3: CASSLAGQVNSPLHF. Here the CDR3 DNA reads TGCGCCAGCAGCTTGGCCGGACAGGTGAATTCACCCCTCCACTTT.